The 2 T cell receptor beta chains presented below share a single source sample, sequenced in a study of cytomegalovirus exposure and HLA in healthy donors. In the PCR, 60 Vbeta and 13 Jbeta primers were used. TCRdb's copy holds only in-frame clones and misses some; the assay was immunoSEQ multiplex PCR. The data show around 170,000 clones, roughly 71% seen once. The sample was PBMCs. These receptors all stem from a girl under 18 in good health and CMV-seronegative.

The CDR3 DNA reads as TGCGCCAGCAGCTCCTCGACACCGACGGACTATGGCTACACCTTC. Protein sequence: CASSSSTPTDYGYTF. This chain joins TRBV5-1 and TRBJ1-2, with D uncertain. CDR1 is SGHRS and CDR2 is YFSETQ in the germline V gene. CDR3 length equals 15 residues. Trimming took 3 bases from V and 3 from J, leaving 15 bases between them.

This chain joins TRBV7-9 and TRBJ1-1, with D uncertain. From germline, CDR1 is SEHNR and CDR2 FQNEAQ (reference sequence). The CDR3 contains 16 residues. The ends were cut back, 4 bases at V and 1 base at J, with 16 bases in the middle. CDR3 residues: CASSSPTGTRNTEAFF. The CDR3 DNA is TGTGCCAGCAGCTCACCCACGGGTACCCGGAACACTGAAGCTTTCTTT.